These 12 T cell receptor beta chains came from one sample sequenced in a study of T cells in tuberculosis (dated by TCRdb to the late 2010s). Library creation used the immunoSEQ multiplex PCR assay. TCRdb limited this immuneACCESS table to in-frame rearrangements with V and J called. A share of clones is missing; checked studies link under half to unresolved V genes, and the rest is unexplained. Across this sample there are around 38,000 clones, with roughly 96% seen only once. Together, the top ten hold 3.5% to 4.5% of the sample. Sample: PBMCs. The source of these receptors is a donor aged 10 to 29 with latent tuberculosis or without tuberculosis infection.

This clone was found once. The chain joins TRBV28 to TRBJ2-7, with TRBD1 identical over 7 bases. This CDR3 comprises 14 residues. In germline, CDR1 is MDHEN, CDR2 SYDVKM. Trimming removed 2 bases from V and 3 bases from J; junction bases left unmatched: 4. The chain's CDR3 is CASSLRQGDYEQYF. Here the CDR3 DNA reads TGTGCCAGCAGTTTAAGGCAGGGGGACTACGAGCAGTACTTC.

V is TRBV19 and J is TRBJ1-1, with unresolved D. Germline V gene data show CDR1 as LNHDA and CDR2 as SQIVND (reference sequence). This CDR3 comprises 13 residues. V dropped 0 bases and J dropped 7 bases, with 9 bases sitting between them. Here the CDR3 reads CASSIDFGFEAFF. The CDR3 nucleotides are TGTGCCAGTAGTATAGATTTCGGGTTTGAAGCTTTCTTT.

J is TRBJ1-2 and V is TRBV28; the D gene is possibly TRBD1 (5 bases). This CDR3 is built from 16 residues. The V end lost 5 bases, the J end lost 4 bases, and 20 bases lay between the germline ends. Germline CDR1 and CDR2: MDHEN and SYDVKM. CDR3 sequence (DNA): TGTGCCAGCAGTCCGGGGGGGTCAGGAATCTCCTATGGCTACACCTTC. Translation: CASSPGGSGISYGYTF.

The chain combines TRBV4-3 with TRBJ1-5; no definite D call. With 0 bases removed from V and 8 bases from J, the gap between germline ends came to 17 bases. From germline, CDR1 is LGHNA and CDR2 YSLEER. The CDR3 consists of 16 residues. CDR3 sequence reads: CASSQEQGMRGEPQHF. CDR3 in DNA: TGCGCCAGCAGCCAAGAGCAAGGGATGCGCGGGGAGCCCCAGCATTTT.

The chain joins TRBV6-6 to TRBJ1-2, with a weak D call TRBD1 (5 bases). The germline V gene has CDR1 MNHNY and CDR2 SVGAGI (reference sequence). Trimming cost V 3 bases and J 8 bases, with 19 bases left between them. The CDR3 contains 15 residues. In DNA form, the CDR3 reads TGTGCCAGCAGTTATGGGGCAGCCCAGTTGAAAGGCTACACCTTC. Amino acids: CASSYGAAQLKGYTF.

This CDR3 reads CAWSGGGAETQYF. The DNA of the CDR3 is TGTGCCTGGAGTGGTGGGGGGGCAGAGACCCAGTACTTC. This rearrangement joins TRBV30 to TRBJ2-5; TRBD2 might be the D (7 bases). The V gene's germline CDR1 is GTSNPN and CDR2 SVGIG (reference sequence). This CDR3 contains 13 residues. The V end was cut by 1 base, the J end by 4 bases, with 10 bases between.

The genes are TRBV2 and TRBJ1-1; no reliable D call. CDR3 length equals 14 residues. V was trimmed by 1 base and J by 11 bases, leaving 17 bases between them. The V gene's germline CDR1 is SNHLY and CDR2 FYNNEI. CDR3 protein: CASSEDQVQLWAFF. CDR3 DNA: TGTGCCAGCAGTGAAGACCAGGTCCAACTGTGGGCTTTCTTT. The entire variable domain, with the rest obtained from reference TRBV2 and TRBJ1-1, is as follows: EPEVTQTPSHQVTQMGQEVILRCVPISNHLYFYWYRQILGQKVEFLVSFYNNEISEKSEIFDDQFSVERPDGSNFTLKIRSTKLEDSAMYFCASSEDQVQLWAFFGQGTRLTVV.

Here the CDR3 reads CASSIGEGHYEQYF. In DNA form, the CDR3 reads TGTGCCAGCAGTATAGGCGAGGGCCACTACGAGCAGTACTTC. The rearrangement uses TRBV6-5 and TRBJ2-7; D might be TRBD2 (5 bases). In germline, CDR1 is MNHEY, CDR2 SVGAGI. V lost 5 bases and J lost 3, with 14 bases in between. This CDR3 spans 14 amino acids.

V gene TRBV6-1 combines with J gene TRBJ2-7, with a weak D call TRBD1 (6 bases). The CDR3 is made up of 14 amino acids. Germline loops: CDR1 MNHNS, CDR2 SASEGT. V lost 2 bases and J lost 2, with 10 bases in between. CDR3 DNA: TGTGCCAGCAGTGAACCCAGGGGAGCCTACGAGCAGTACTTC. Amino acids: CASSEPRGAYEQYF.

The genes are TRBV7-9 and TRBJ1-2; D call uncertain. Germline values: CDR1 SEHNR, CDR2 FQNEAQ (reference sequence). This CDR3 is 14 amino acids long. V was cut by 3 bases and J by 2 bases, with 10 bases left in between. This CDR3 reads CASSFSEANYGYTF. For the CDR3, the DNA is TGTGCCAGCAGCTTCTCCGAAGCGAACTATGGCTACACCTTC.

This chain uses TRBV20-1 with TRBJ2-3, with D unclear. This CDR3 has 8 amino acids. Germline V gives CDR1 DFQATT, CDR2 SNEGSKA (reference sequence). Trimming removed 8 bases from V and 8 bases from J, with 5 bases in between. The chain's CDR3 is CSPSTQYF. The CDR3 DNA is TGCAGTCCCTCTACGCAGTATTTT.

The J gene is TRBJ1-5, the V gene TRBV19; 7 bases line up with TRBD1. The CDR3 is 15 residues long. Germline CDR1 LNHDA, CDR2 SQIVND (reference sequence). With 9 bases clipped from V and 3 bases from J, the junction kept 11 bases outside the gene matches. The DNA of the CDR3 is TGTGCCAGCTCAATTCCGGGACAGCTCAATCAGCCCCAGCATTTT. Translated, it gives CASSIPGQLNQPQHF.